This entry lists 30 T cell receptor beta chains sequenced from one sample in a study of cytomegalovirus exposure and HLA in healthy donors. The PCR employed 60 Vbeta primers together with 13 Jbeta primers. Profiling relied on immunoSEQ multiplex PCR, and the TCRdb table lists in-frame clones only, not all of them. The sample carries tens of thousands of clones, roughly 83% recorded once. Input material: PBMCs. Receptors originate from a middle-aged woman in good health and CMV-seropositive.

On this clone itself: The same CDR3 can be traced to other DNA sequences in this sample. The V gene is TRBV19, the J gene TRBJ1-5; unclear D gene. The CDR3 runs 13 residues. The V gene's germline CDR1 is LNHDA and CDR2 SQIVND (reference sequence). The V end lost 3 bases, the J end lost 4 bases, and 7 bases lay between the germline ends. CDR3 nucleotides: TGTGCCAGTAGTATTGCGGGGAATCAGCCCCAGCATTTT. Protein product: CASSIAGNQPQHF.

This clone was counted a single time. The V gene is TRBV2, the J gene TRBJ2-5, with 8 bases aligning to TRBD2. CDR1 and CDR2 from the germline V gene are SNHLY and FYNNEI. The ends lost 6 bases at V and 1 base at J; junction bases unmatched: 4. CDR3 length: 14 amino acids. This chain's CDR3 is CASRPRGGQETQYF. CDR3 in DNA: TGTGCCAGCAGACCCCGGGGGGGCCAAGAGACCCAGTACTTC.

CDR3 DNA: TGTGCCAGCAGTTCCAGGGGTTTGGCTAATGAAAAACTGTTTTTT. This translates into CASSSRGLANEKLFF. The rearrangement joins TRBV28 to TRBJ1-4; D might be TRBD1 (6 bases). The CDR3 is made up of 15 amino acids. The V and J ends lost 4 bases and 3 bases respectively, with 12 bases between them. Germline assignment: CDR1 MDHEN and CDR2 SYDVKM.

This clone was found once. This rearrangement joins TRBV29-1 to TRBJ1-6, with D hard to call. CDR3 length equals 12 residues. V was shortened by 4 bases and J by 9 bases, with 10 bases between the two germline ends. Germline-derived CDR1 and CDR2 are SQVTM and ANQGSEA. CDR3 region: CSVGSIGSPLHF. The DNA of the CDR3 is TGCAGCGTTGGGTCCATCGGTTCACCCCTCCACTTT.

The gene calls are TRBV7-8 and TRBJ2-7, with 14 bases matching TRBD2. The J segment lost 2 bases and the V segment lost 10 bases, leaving 4 bases of the junction unmatched. Germline CDR1 and CDR2: SGHVS and FQNEAQ. The CDR3 consists of 14 residues. Written as DNA, the CDR3 is TGTGCCACCCGGACTAGCGGGGGGACCTACGAGCAGTACTTC. Translation gives CATRTSGGTYEQYF.

The rearrangement joins TRBV21-1 to TRBJ2-5; the table's TRBD1 call for D was not verified on the DNA. TRBV21-1 counts as a pseudogene. CDR3 length: 14 amino acids. The CDR3 protein is CASIIGTAQETQYF. The CDR3 region has the DNA TGTGCCAGTATTATAGGGACAGCCCAAGAGACCCAGTACTTC.

The chain has TRBV9 and TRBJ1-4; 7 bases line up with TRBD1. The V and J ends lost 4 bases and 3 bases, in that order; junction bases with no gene match: 6. Germline CDR1 is SGDLS and CDR2 is YYNGEE. This CDR3 comprises 15 residues. As DNA, the CDR3 is TGTGCCAGCAGCCTCAGGGGGAGAGCTAATGAAAAACTGTTTTTT. Protein: CASSLRGRANEKLFF.

This chain joins TRBV6-1 and TRBJ1-6; D is uncertain. Germline V gene lookup returns CDR1 MNHNS and CDR2 SASEGT. Trimming shortened V by 4 bases and J by 5 bases, and 9 bases separated the two germline ends. CDR3 length: 14 amino acids. CDR3 amino acids: CASSVIVNNSPLHF. CDR3 DNA sequence: TGTGCCAGCAGTGTAATAGTCAATAATTCACCCCTCCACTTT.

The chain carries TRBV6-6 and TRBJ1-2; weak D call: TRBD1 (6 bases). V was cut by 6 bases and J by 3 bases, with 11 bases left in between. Germline CDR1 and CDR2: MNHNY and SVGAGI (reference sequence). The CDR3 extends over 13 amino acids. The CDR3 region is CASSRQADYGYTF. In DNA form, the CDR3 reads TGTGCCAGCAGCCGACAGGCGGACTATGGCTACACCTTC.

This chain joins TRBV12-5 and TRBJ1-1, with 7 bases lining up with TRBD1. The junction had 2 bases not matched to a gene; V was cut back by 1 base and J by 3 bases. This CDR3 comprises 14 residues. CDR1 and CDR2 from the germline V gene are LGHNT and FRNRAP. CDR3 protein: CASGLGQGDTEAFF. As DNA, the CDR3 is TGTGCTAGTGGTTTGGGACAGGGAGACACTGAAGCTTTCTTT.

This chain uses TRBV28 with TRBJ2-1, with 9 bases matching TRBD2. CDR3 length: 14 amino acids. Germline assignment: CDR1 MDHEN and CDR2 SYDVKM. J gave up 9 bases and V 3 bases, and 6 bases lay outside the gene matches. The CDR3 nucleotides are TGTGCCAGCAGTTTTAGCGGGAGAGAGGTTGAGCAGTTCTTC. Its protein is CASSFSGREVEQFF.

This chain connects TRBV5-1 to TRBJ2-7, with no clear D. Germline CDR1 SGHRS, CDR2 YFSETQ. CDR3 length: 17 residues. V gave up 4 bases and J gave up 0 bases, with 20 bases separating them. In DNA, the CDR3 is TGCGCCAGCAGCCCAGTGGGCCAACTTAAAATCTCCTACGAGCAGTACTTC. It specifies CASSPVGQLKISYEQYF.

The table lists this clone with a few counts. The chain employs TRBV6-5 and TRBJ2-6; D ambiguous. Germline V gene data show CDR1 as MNHEY and CDR2 as SVGAGI. The V and J ends lost 9 bases and 0 bases respectively, with 6 bases between them. The CDR3 runs to 13 residues. CDR3 protein: CASQFSGANVLTF. CDR3 in DNA: TGTGCCAGTCAGTTCTCTGGGGCCAACGTCCTGACTTTC.

This sequence joins TRBV4-3 and TRBJ1-2, with a tentative D call TRBD1 (5 bases). V gave up 2 bases and J gave up 4 bases, with 14 bases separating them. Germline CDR1 reads LGHNA; CDR2 reads YSLEER. The CDR3 runs to 15 residues. This CDR3 is CASSQSRGRVYGYTF. The DNA for the CDR3 is TGCGCCAGCAGCCAATCCCGGGGGAGGGTCTATGGCTACACCTTC.

The V gene is TRBV18, the J gene TRBJ1-1; no definite D call. This CDR3 comprises 13 residues. The V and J ends lost 2 bases and 1 base respectively, with 5 bases between them. Germline CDR1 and CDR2: KGHSH and LQKENI. This chain's CDR3 is CASSPAENTEAFF. The CDR3 DNA follows: TGTGCCAGCTCACCAGCAGAGAACACTGAAGCTTTCTTT.

The rearrangement uses TRBV19 and TRBJ2-7; D is perhaps TRBD1 (6 bases). This CDR3 comprises 14 residues. The germline V and J ends were trimmed by 3 bases and 5 bases, with 14 bases remaining between them. Germline V gene sequence: CDR1 LNHDA, CDR2 SQIVND (reference sequence). CDR3 protein: CASSIAPGTNEQYF. The CDR3 DNA is TGTGCCAGTAGTATCGCCCCCGGGACAAACGAGCAGTACTTC.

This clone was detected only a few times. This chain joins TRBV5-6 and TRBJ2-5; 11 bases align to TRBD2. The J call is doubtful: the DNA matches TRBJ2-7 better. The germline gives CDR1 SGHDT, CDR2 YYEEEE. There are 14 residues in the CDR3. This CDR3 is CASTQLAGVNEQYF. The DNA of the CDR3 is TGTGCCAGCACCCAACTAGCGGGAGTCAACGAGCAGTACTTC.

This clone was recorded only once. The rearrangement joins TRBV7-2 to TRBJ1-1, with D possibly being TRBD1 (6 bases). Trimming took 5 bases from V and 5 from J, leaving 18 bases between them. The V gene's germline CDR1 is SGHTA and CDR2 FQGNSA. The CDR3 is 15 residues long. The CDR3 region is CASSTRSGGRTEAFF. CDR3 coding DNA: TGTGCCAGCAGCACCCGGTCGGGGGGGCGAACTGAAGCTTTCTTT.

This clone has only one observation. The chain employs TRBV28 and TRBJ2-1; 7 bases match TRBD2. The germline V gene has CDR1 MDHEN and CDR2 SYDVKM. The CDR3 runs to 15 residues. V was pared by 3 bases and J by 6 bases, with 8 bases of the junction left unmatched. The chain's CDR3 is CASSFIREGTNEQFF. DNA of the CDR3: TGTGCCAGCAGTTTCATCAGGGAGGGTACCAATGAGCAGTTCTTC.

This clone appeared a few times. The rearrangement links TRBV9 to TRBJ2-3, with 7 bases matching TRBD2. Germline V gene sequence: CDR1 SGDLS, CDR2 YYNGEE. This CDR3 spans 16 amino acids. V shed 4 bases and J 0 bases; nucleotides not matched to a gene: 8. CDR3 protein: CASSPRLASSTDTQYF. CDR3 DNA: TGTGCCAGCAGCCCCCGACTAGCCTCTAGCACAGATACGCAGTATTTT.

This sequence joins TRBV19 and TRBJ2-5, with D maybe TRBD2 (5 bases). Germline V lookup: CDR1 LNHDA, CDR2 SQIVND (reference sequence). The CDR3 is 14 amino acids. Trimming removed 8 bases at V and 4 bases at J, with 17 bases between. The CDR3 DNA is TGTGCCAGTGCGCACGGGTGGGAGCCAGAGACCCAGTACTTC. Residues: CASAHGWEPETQYF.

The V call is TRBV6-1, the J call TRBJ1-5; no clear D. The length of the CDR3 is 16 residues. CDR1 is MNHNS, CDR2 SASEGT, per germline. The V gene lost 0 bases and the J gene lost 0 bases, with 9 bases spanning the gap. This chain's CDR3 is CASSEAQTVSNQPQHF. The CDR3 bases are TGTGCCAGCAGTGAAGCGCAAACAGTTAGCAATCAGCCCCAGCATTTT.

This chain joins TRBV7-6 and TRBJ1-2; D is ambiguous. V was pared by 1 base and J by 3 bases, with 6 bases between. CDR1 and CDR2 (germline): SGHVS, FNYEAQ. The CDR3 runs 13 residues. DNA of the CDR3: TGTGCCAGCAGCTTAGACAGCTACTATGGCTACACCTTC. Its protein product is CASSLDSYYGYTF.

The chain carries TRBV5-8 and TRBJ1-1; TRBD1 matches at 8 bases. Germline trimming cut 4 bases from V and 4 bases from J; bases unmatched to any gene: 12. The germline CDR1 and CDR2 sequences are SGHTS and YDEGEE. This CDR3 has 16 residues. The CDR3 spells CASSRRTGYEGTEAFF. CDR3 bases: TGTGCCAGCAGCCGACGGACAGGGTATGAGGGCACTGAAGCTTTCTTT.

The gene calls are TRBV7-2 and TRBJ2-3; the match to TRBD1 covers 11 bases. CDR3 size: 17 residues. The germline CDR1 and CDR2 sequences are SGHTA and FQGNSA. V shed 2 bases and J 2 bases; nucleotides not matched to a gene: 6. The CDR3 reads CASSLRWDRGSTDTQYF. The CDR3 DNA reads as TGTGCCAGCAGCTTACGTTGGGACAGGGGGTCCACAGATACGCAGTATTTT.

The rearrangement joins TRBV25-1 to TRBJ1-4; no reliable D call. In germline, CDR1 is MGHDK, CDR2 SYGVNS. Trimming took off 1 base at V and 3 bases at J, with 6 bases between the two ends. This CDR3 is built from 14 residues. CDR3 DNA sequence: TGTGCCAGCAGTGAATCGGGAGCTAATGAAAAACTGTTTTTT. Amino acids: CASSESGANEKLFF. The entire variable domain, with the rest obtained from reference TRBV25-1 and TRBJ1-4, is as follows: EADIYQTPRYLVIGTGKKITLECSQTMGHDKMYWYQQDPGMELHLIHYSYGVNSTEKGDLSSESTVSRIRTEHFPLTLESARPSHTSQYLCASSESGANEKLFFGSGTQLSVL.

The CDR3 region has the DNA TGTGCCAGCAGTTTATATCAGGGGGCCGGCTATGGCTACACCTTC. Its protein product is CASSLYQGAGYGYTF. The rearrangement joins TRBV28 to TRBJ1-2; 8 bases align to TRBD1. V lost 1 base and J lost 4; bases outside the gene matches: 5. The CDR3 is 15 amino acids. CDR1 MDHEN and CDR2 SYDVKM come from the germline V gene.

This clone was seen only a few times. V is TRBV30 and J is TRBJ2-6, with D hard to call. CDR3 length: 15 amino acids. V was cut by 0 bases and J by 0 bases, with 6 bases left in between. The germline gives CDR1 GTSNPN, CDR2 SVGIG (reference sequence). The CDR3 DNA is TGTGCCTGGAGTGTACTGCACTCTGGGGCCAACGTCCTGACTTTC. Translation gives CAWSVLHSGANVLTF.

This clone was seen a few times. The chain couples TRBV5-6 to TRBJ2-2, with 8 bases that match TRBD2. V was pared by 3 bases and J by 5 bases, with 6 bases of the junction left unmatched. Germline CDR1 is SGHDT and CDR2 is YYEEEE. The CDR3 covers 15 residues. CDR3 loop: CASSSLAGATGELFF. CDR3 bases: TGTGCCAGCAGCTCTCTAGCGGGTGCTACCGGGGAGCTGTTTTTT.

V gene TRBV12-5 combines with J gene TRBJ1-1; D perhaps matches TRBD1 (5 bases). The V end lost 0 bases, the J end lost 9 bases, and 17 bases lay between the germline ends. The CDR3 consists of 15 residues. CDR1 is LGHNT and CDR2 is FRNRAP in the germline V gene. In DNA, the CDR3 is TGTGCTAGTGGTTTGGTAATTAGCGGGACGGGCAAAGCTTTCTTT. Residues: CASGLVISGTGKAFF.